A single sample is the source of the 8 T cell receptor beta chains below, sequenced in a study of blood T cell repertoires in COVID-19. Some clones are missing from TCRdb's copy, which holds only in-frame ones; the method was immunoSEQ multiplex PCR. The profile shows some 100,000 clones, approximately 92% of them singletons. Sequencing was performed on peripheral blood. Receptor source: a woman aged 80 or over with active COVID-19.

This clone was observed a handful of times. The chain combines TRBV19 with TRBJ1-5, with 8 nucleotides matching TRBD1. With 3 bases clipped from V and 5 bases from J, the junction kept 6 bases outside the gene matches. CDR1 LNHDA and CDR2 SQIVND come from the germline V gene (reference sequence). The CDR3 totals 15 residues. In DNA form, the CDR3 reads TGTGCCAGTAGTATTGGGCAGGGGGCGGATCAGCCCCAGCATTTT. Protein: CASSIGQGADQPQHF.

This chain links TRBV5-1 with TRBJ2-1; 11 bases align to TRBD2. The CDR3 consists of 14 residues. CDR1 and CDR2 (germline): SGHRS, YFSETQ. V dropped 4 bases and J dropped 9; count of bases not matched to a gene: 6. The CDR3, as DNA: TGCGCCAGCAGCCTACGGGGACTAGCGGCTGAGCAGTTCTTC. Translation: CASSLRGLAAEQFF. The whole variable domain, filled in from reference TRBV5-1 and TRBJ2-1, reads KAGVTQTPRYLIKTRGQQVTLSCSPISGHRSVSWYQQTPGQGLQFLFEYFSETQRNKGNFPGRFSGRQFSNSRSEMNVSTLELGDSALYLCASSLRGLAAEQFFGPGTRLTVL.

The chain combines TRBV2 with TRBJ2-6; tentatively, D is TRBD1 (6 bases). V was trimmed by 9 bases and J by 0 bases, leaving 15 bases between them. The CDR3 is 16 residues long. Germline loops: CDR1 SNHLY, CDR2 FYNNEI. In DNA, the CDR3 is TGTGCCAGTACAGGGACACCCTACTCTGGGGCCAACGTCCTGACTTTC. It yields the protein CASTGTPYSGANVLTF.

The chain has TRBV24-1 and TRBJ2-5; 10 bases map to TRBD1. In germline, CDR1 is KGHDR, CDR2 SFDVKD. The CDR3 length is 16 residues. The J segment lost 0 bases and the V segment lost 3 bases, leaving 3 bases of the junction unmatched. CDR3 region: CATSDGTGEYQETQYF. CDR3 coding DNA: TGTGCCACCAGTGATGGGACAGGGGAATACCAAGAGACCCAGTACTTC.

The V call is TRBV18, the J call TRBJ1-2; TRBD1 aligns across 7 bases. Per the germline V gene, CDR1 is KGHSH and CDR2 is LQKENI. The CDR3 runs 14 residues. V lost 4 bases to trimming and J lost 7 bases; unmatched junction nucleotides: 9. The CDR3 DNA reads TGTGCCAGCTCACAGGGACAGACCCCTGGTGGCTACACCTTC. It yields the protein CASSQGQTPGGYTF.

This clone was detected a few times. The chain links TRBV4-2 to TRBJ2-3, with D possibly matching TRBD2 (5 bases). Looked up from germline, CDR1 is LGHNA and CDR2 is YNFKEQ. The V end lost 1 base, the J end lost 0 bases, and 14 bases lay between the germline ends. This CDR3 comprises 17 residues. CDR3 nucleotide sequence: TGTGCCAGCAGCCAAGTGGGAGTACCCTCTAGCACAGATACGCAGTATTTT. Translating gives CASSQVGVPSSTDTQYF.

The V call is TRBV3-1 (or the pseudogene TRBV3-2), the J call TRBJ2-7, with D possibly matching TRBD2 (5 bases). Germline V CDR1 and CDR2: LGHDT, YNNKEL (reference sequence). V lost 1 base and J lost 10, with 8 bases in between. This CDR3 has 11 amino acids. This chain's CDR3 is CASSQGGEQYF. CDR3 sequence (DNA): TGTGCCAGCAGCCAAGGGGGAGAACAGTACTTC.

The rearrangement joins TRBV23-1 to TRBJ2-4, with TRBD1 identical over 8 bases. TRBV23-1 is noted as an ORF with a role that remains uncertain. The CDR3 extends over 17 amino acids. V lost 4 bases to trimming and J lost 4 bases; unmatched junction nucleotides: 12. The CDR3 DNA reads as TGCGCCAGCAGTCTTACCTTCGATACAGGGGGTAAAAACATTCAGTACTTC. Amino acids: CASSLTFDTGGKNIQYF.